This T cell receptor (beta chain) was documented in a study of OX40 agonist ivuxolimab in advanced cancers. Background on the whole study: Ivuxolimab was an agonistic, fully human IgG2 monoclonal antibody directed against OX40 (CD134), a costimulatory receptor. The point of sequencing TCRbeta in the periphery was to test whether ivuxolimab changed TCR sequence diversity and drove clonal T-cell expansion. In the dose-escalation cohort, around four fifths of patients were male, and the mean age was 60 years with a range of roughly 20 to 85. Partial responses occurred in three dose-escalation patients, of whom one had hepatocellular carcinoma and two had cutaneous melanoma. Patients were allowed to have had prior anti-PD-1, anti-PD-L1 or anti-CTLA-4 therapy, and roughly 40% of the dose-escalation patients had previously received checkpoint inhibitors. The monotherapy dose-escalation portion (N of about 49 patients) of the phase I ivuxolimab trial is reported in the paper. Intravenous ivuxolimab was administered to patients every 2 weeks at six dose levels: 0.01, 0.1, 0.3, 1.5, 3 and 10 mg/kg. Of the approximately 50 patients in dose escalation, 19 had hepatocellular carcinoma, about 15 had melanoma, 9 had renal cell carcinoma and 9 had head and neck cancer. General conclusions and limits of the study: At doses of 0.1 to 3.0 mg/kg, clonal expansion of both CD4+ and CD8+ T cells in blood was seen between baseline and week 6. Low levels of normalized T-cell clonal expansion were also seen in some patients who did not respond. Which antigens the clonally expanded peripheral T cells were specific for was not determined. In the 0.1-3.0 mg/kg groups, partial responders were among the patients with the lowest normalized peripheral clonal expansion, particularly in CD8+ T cells. After ivuxolimab, CD8+ T cells had more expanded clones than CD4+ T cells on average.

To sequence the TCRbeta CDR3 region, genomic DNA was isolated from the sorted cells. TCRbeta CDR3 regions were sequenced using the immunoSEQ Assay. Held by TCRdb, this immuneACCESS table contains in-frame sequences only and omits some clones. Under half of the omission traces to an unresolved V gene where checked; the cause of the rest is unknown. For this sample the table gives 62,000 or so clones, of which 84% were detected only once. Jointly, the top ten make up around 9.8% of the sample. Patients with a history of autoimmune disease or receiving systemic immunosuppression were excluded from the trial. Peripheral blood for TCR sequencing was collected from all dose cohorts at baseline, on cycle 4 day 1, and on cycle 7 day 1. The samples were taken from a phase I, first-in-human, multicenter, open-label dose-escalation trial of ivuxolimab. Adults with locally advanced or metastatic melanoma, renal cell, hepatocellular, or head and neck squamous cell carcinoma were enrolled in the trial. Before TCR sequencing, CD4+ and CD8+ T cells were separately sorted from peripheral blood.

To note about this clone: Its antigen target is currently unknown. No base-level quality is on record; no much larger clone is a single base apart.

The germline V gene sets CDR1 to SGHTA and CDR2 to FQGNSA. The CDR3 measures 15 amino acids from cysteine to phenylalanine. Of the read, only the CDR3 DNA is kept; its 45 bases are in frame from base 1. Cut back by 2 bases and 2 bases, the V and J ends lie 12 bases apart. Recombination linked TRBV7-2 to TRBJ1-2; the D gene cannot be resolved reliably. This TCR was recovered from an adult with an advanced solid tumor such as melanoma, head and neck, liver or kidney cancer. This specimen consisted of CD4+ or CD8+ T cells sorted from blood, obtained in a trial of the OX40 agonist ivuxolimab. The bases read TGTGCCAGCAGCTTACGGGTGGGCGGAAACTATGGCTACACCTTC. Its product reads: CASSLRVGGNYGYTF.